This TCR beta chain was documented in a study of blood T cell repertoires in COVID-19. The overall study: From the United States, Italy and Spain came samples of acute and convalescent COVID-19.

Assay used: immunoSEQ multiplex PCR; TCRdb lists only in-frame clones, some missing. This table has tens of thousands of clones, roughly 90% appearing once. CDR1 LGHDT and CDR2 YNNKEL come from the germline V gene (reference sequence). The CDR3 extends over 13 amino acids. V was pared by 4 bases and J by 5 bases, with 3 bases of the junction left unmatched. The TCR originated in a woman aged 55-70 years with acute or convalescent COVID-19. V and J are TRBV3-1 (or the pseudogene TRBV3-2) and TRBJ2-5; TRBD1 agrees at 8 bases. The sequenced sample was peripheral blood. For the CDR3, the DNA is TGTGCCAGCAGCCTTACAGGGGGGGAGACCCAGTACTTC. Protein product: CASSLTGGETQYF.